The 24 T cell receptor beta chains given below trace back to one sample, sequenced in a study of control samples from healthy donors and cancer patients. Profiled with immunoSEQ multiplex PCR; TCRdb holds only in-frame clones, not every one. This table has approximately 100,000 clones, about 89% appearing once. The source material was PBMCs. The receptors originated from a man between 60 and 75 years old with lung cancer.

The rearrangement links TRBV7-8 to TRBJ1-4; D unclear. CDR1 SGHVS and CDR2 FQNEAQ come from the germline V gene. V shed 3 bases and J shed 4 bases, with 6 bases lying between them. The CDR3 spans 13 residues. The CDR3 region is CASSFQSNEKLFF. DNA for the CDR3: TGTGCCAGCAGCTTTCAGAGTAATGAAAAACTGTTTTTT.

The chain recombines TRBV2 with TRBJ1-1; D is undetermined. CDR1 and CDR2 (germline): SNHLY, FYNNEI. This CDR3 has 12 residues. V was cut by 5 bases and J by 1 base, with 5 bases left in between. CDR3 nucleotides: TGTGCCAGCAGTTGGACGAACACTGAAGCTTTCTTT. Encoded protein: CASSWTNTEAFF.

The J gene is TRBJ2-7, the V gene TRBV18; D ambiguous. Per the germline V gene, CDR1 is KGHSH and CDR2 is LQKENI. The CDR3 spans 13 residues. V was pared by 3 bases and J by 6 bases, with 12 bases between. The CDR3: CASSPGRSGEQYV. As DNA, the CDR3 is TGTGCCAGCTCACCCGGGCGTTCCGGCGAGCAGTACGTC.

The gene calls are TRBV18 and TRBJ1-3; 8 bases align to TRBD1. Trimming at V came to 5 bases and at J to 0 bases, leaving 6 bases not matched to a gene. The CDR3 sequence is 16 residues long. The V gene's germline CDR1 is KGHSH and CDR2 LQKENI. Written as DNA, the CDR3 is TGTGCCAGCTCATCGGGACAGGTACACTCTGGAAACACCATATATTTT. It yields the protein CASSSGQVHSGNTIYF.

The CDR3 reads CASSLGSGAGNEKLFF. CDR3 nucleotides: TGCGCCAGCAGCTTAGGCTCGGGGGCGGGTAATGAAAAACTGTTTTTT. The chain employs TRBV5-1 and TRBJ1-4, with a possible D match to TRBD1 (6 bases). The V gene's germline CDR1 is SGHRS and CDR2 YFSETQ. The CDR3 is 16 residues long. V was clipped by 2 bases and J by 4 bases, with 15 bases between them. Combining the CDR3 with reference TRBV5-1 and TRBJ1-4 gives the whole variable domain KAGVTQTPRYLIKTRGQQVTLSCSPISGHRSVSWYQQTPGQGLQFLFEYFSETQRNKGNFPGRFSGRQFSNSRSEMNVSTLELGDSALYLCASSLGSGAGNEKLFFGSGTQLSVL.

The chain uses TRBV15 and TRBJ2-6; D not resolved. The ends were cut back, 0 bases at V and 4 bases at J, with 10 bases in the middle. Germline V lookup: CDR1 LNHNV, CDR2 YYDKDF (reference sequence). CDR3 length: 16 amino acids. CDR3 loop: CATSRDGVDGANVLTF. The DNA of the CDR3 is TGTGCCACCAGCAGAGATGGGGTGGACGGGGCCAACGTCCTGACTTTC. Using reference TRBV15 and TRBJ2-6 for the parts outside the CDR3, the full variable domain is DAMVIQNPRYQVTQFGKPVTLSCSQTLNHNVMYWYQQKSSQAPKLLFHYYDKDFNNEADTPDNFQSRRPNTSFCFLDIRSPGLGDTAMYLCATSRDGVDGANVLTFGAGSRLTVL.

The rearrangement links TRBV30 to TRBJ1-5, with unresolved D. The length of the CDR3 is 15 residues. Trimming removed 1 base at V and 2 bases at J, with 12 bases between. In germline, CDR1 is GTSNPN, CDR2 SVGIG (reference sequence). The CDR3, as DNA: TGTGCCTGGAGTGCGCTCGACGGTGGCAATCAGCCCCAGCATTTT. This translates into CAWSALDGGNQPQHF. Using reference TRBV30 and TRBJ1-5 for the parts outside the CDR3, the full variable domain is SQTIHQWPATLVQPVGSPLSLECTVEGTSNPNLYWYRQAAGRGLQLLFYSVGIGQISSEVPQNLSASRPQDRQFILSSKKLLLSDSGFYLCAWSALDGGNQPQHFGDGTRLSIL.

This chain links TRBV5-1 with TRBJ1-1; D gene unclear. From germline, CDR1 is SGHRS and CDR2 YFSETQ. The CDR3 runs 14 residues. The V and J ends lost 0 bases and 3 bases respectively, with 9 bases between them. This CDR3 is CASSLGEGYTEAFF. The DNA of the CDR3 is TGCGCCAGCAGCTTGGGTGAGGGATACACTGAAGCTTTCTTT.

This clone was seen once. CDR3 protein: CASSEAARVADTQYF. The CDR3, as DNA: TGTGCCAGCAGTGAAGCGGCGAGGGTCGCAGATACGCAGTATTTT. This sequence joins TRBV6-1 and TRBJ2-3, with D possibly being TRBD2 (5 bases). Between the trimmed V and J ends, which lost 0 bases and 4 bases, there was a span of 11 bases. The CDR3 contains 15 residues. Germline-derived CDR1 and CDR2 are MNHNS and SASEGT.

The rearrangement uses TRBV3-1 (or the pseudogene TRBV3-2) and TRBJ2-1; TRBD2 aligns across 13 bases. V was pared by 5 bases and J by 13 bases, with 8 bases of the junction left unmatched. Per germline, CDR1 LGHDT and CDR2 YNNKEL (reference sequence). The CDR3 sequence is 14 residues long. CDR3 in DNA: TGTGCCAGCAGCTTACTAGCGGGGGGGTCTACACAGTTCTTC. It codes for CASSLLAGGSTQFF.

The V and J genes are TRBV7-8 and TRBJ2-3; the match to TRBD2 covers 14 bases. Trimming took 5 bases from V and 11 from J; bases not matched to a gene: 12. The length of the CDR3 is 16 residues. The germline CDR1 and CDR2 sequences are SGHVS and FQNEAQ. The CDR3 reads CASSLDLSGTSGGQYF. CDR3 DNA sequence: TGTGCCAGCAGCCTAGATTTATCCGGGACTAGCGGGGGGCAGTATTTT.

The CDR3 protein is CASSFLQSSNTEAFF. CDR3 sequence (DNA): TGTGCCAGCAGCTTCCTACAGAGTTCGAACACTGAAGCTTTCTTT. The chain has TRBV5-6 and TRBJ1-1; no reliable D call. The CDR3 runs to 15 residues. Germline values: CDR1 SGHDT, CDR2 YYEEEE. Trimming pared 2 bases from V and 1 base from J, leaving 12 bases between. Complete variable domain (other parts from reference TRBV5-6 and TRBJ1-1): DAGVTQSPTHLIKTRGQQVTLRCSPKSGHDTVSWYQQALGQGPQFIFQYYEEEERQRGNFPDRFSGHQFPNYSSELNVNALLLGDSALYLCASSFLQSSNTEAFFGQGTRLTVV.

This chain connects TRBV5-1 to TRBJ2-3, with unresolved D. The CDR3 sequence is 16 residues long. Trimming stripped 1 base from V and 0 bases from J, with 12 bases between. Looked up from germline, CDR1 is SGHRS and CDR2 is YFSETQ. The CDR3 protein is CASSLNGSPSTDTQYF. DNA for the CDR3: TGCGCCAGCAGCTTGAATGGATCCCCAAGCACAGATACGCAGTATTTT.

This clone was counted once. V and J are TRBV5-6 and TRBJ1-2; no definite D call. This CDR3 region has 12 residues. The V gene lost 3 bases and the J gene lost 4 bases, with 7 bases spanning the gap. Germline CDR1 and CDR2: SGHDT and YYEEEE. The CDR3 coding sequence is TGTGCCAGCAGCTCCGGGATCTATGGCTACACCTTC. Amino acids: CASSSGIYGYTF.

This clone was counted a few times. The genes are TRBV29-1 and TRBJ1-3, with D perhaps TRBD1 (5 bases). The germline V gene has CDR1 SQVTM and CDR2 ANQGSEA. Trimming took 6 bases from V and 2 from J, leaving 14 bases between them. CDR3 length equals 14 residues. CDR3 residues: CSVRAVEPGNTIYF. The CDR3 DNA is TGCAGCGTCAGGGCAGTTGAACCTGGAAACACCATATATTTT.

CDR3 loop: CASREQGFDTQYF. The DNA for the CDR3 is TGTGCCAGCAGGGAACAGGGGTTTGATACGCAGTATTTT. The chain carries TRBV12-3 or TRBV12-4 and TRBJ2-3; TRBD1 aligns across 7 bases. Trimming took 6 bases from V and 6 from J; bases not matched to a gene: 6. CDR3 length: 13 residues.

The chain combines TRBV6-6 with TRBJ1-2; 7 bases are shared with TRBD1. Germline values: CDR1 MNHNY, CDR2 SVGAGI (reference sequence). The CDR3 runs to 13 residues. V dropped 2 bases and J dropped 7; count of bases not matched to a gene: 4. In nucleotides, the CDR3 is TGTGCCAGCAGTTACCAAACAGGGGTTGGCTACACCTTC. Its protein is CASSYQTGVGYTF.

The chain couples TRBV14 to TRBJ2-1, with 9 positions matching TRBD2. V gave up 4 bases and J gave up 0 bases; unmatched junction bases: 7. Germline V gene lookup returns CDR1 SGHDN and CDR2 FVKESK. The CDR3 contains 17 residues. CDR3 DNA: TGTGCCAGCAGCCCCTACGGACTAGCGAGCTCCTACAATGAGCAGTTCTTC. Translated: CASSPYGLASSYNEQFF. The full variable domain, with the rest looked up from reference TRBV14 and TRBJ2-1, is EAGVTQFPSHSVIEKGQTVTLRCDPISGHDNLYWYRRVMGKEIKFLLHFVKESKQDESGMPNNRFLAERTGGTYSTLKVQPAELEDSGVYFCASSPYGLASSYNEQFFGPGTRLTVL.

The rearrangement joins TRBV5-6 to TRBJ1-2; D is possibly TRBD1 (5 bases). V lost 4 bases to trimming and J lost 3 bases, with 13 bases between them. This CDR3 contains 14 residues. CDR1 and CDR2 (germline): SGHDT, YYEEEE. CDR3 sequence: CASSAPRVDYGYTF. The CDR3 coding sequence is TGTGCCAGCAGCGCACCCAGGGTCGACTATGGCTACACCTTC.

The gene calls are TRBV4-2 and TRBJ2-7; 9 bases fit TRBD1. The germline V gene has CDR1 LGHNA and CDR2 YNFKEQ. The CDR3 length is 16 residues. J was trimmed by 5 bases and V by 2 bases; bases with no gene match: 10. CDR3 amino acids: CASSQSPGTGSNEQYF. The CDR3 region has the DNA TGTGCCAGCAGCCAATCCCCCGGGACAGGGTCGAACGAGCAGTACTTC.

The chain has TRBV7-3 and TRBJ2-1; 10 positions agree with TRBD1. The CDR3 runs 15 residues. CDR1 is SGHTA, CDR2 FQGTGA, per germline. V trimming: 2 bases; J trimming: 8 bases; junction bases outside the gene matches: 6. The CDR3 sequence: CASSLRTGGTDEQFF. CDR3 DNA: TGTGCCAGCAGCTTACGGACAGGGGGTACGGATGAGCAGTTCTTC.

The rearrangement joins TRBV4-2 to TRBJ2-7; possibly TRBD1 or TRBD2 for D (6 bases each). Germline CDR1 reads LGHNA; CDR2 reads YNFKEQ. The CDR3 sequence is 16 residues long. V lost 0 bases, J lost 7 bases, and 19 bases lay in between. CDR3 in amino acids: CASSQEEFEGGTEQYF. CDR3 DNA: TGTGCCAGCAGCCAAGAGGAATTTGAGGGGGGCACTGAGCAGTACTTC.

V and J are TRBV25-1 and TRBJ1-1; 8 nucleotides match TRBD1. This CDR3 contains 17 residues. V was pared by 0 bases and J by 1 base, with 7 bases of the junction left unmatched. Germline lookup yields CDR1 MGHDK and CDR2 SYGVNS. The CDR3 DNA reads as TGTGCCAGCAGTGAATACAGGGGGCCCGCAGGGAACACTGAAGCTTTCTTT. As protein: CASSEYRGPAGNTEAFF. Supplemented by reference TRBV25-1 and TRBJ1-1, the full variable domain reads EADIYQTPRYLVIGTGKKITLECSQTMGHDKMYWYQQDPGMELHLIHYSYGVNSTEKGDLSSESTVSRIRTEHFPLTLESARPSHTSQYLCASSEYRGPAGNTEAFFGQGTRLTVV.

J is TRBJ1-2 and V is TRBV4-1, with 9 nucleotides matching TRBD1. Per germline, CDR1 MGHRA and CDR2 YSYEKL. The CDR3 has 14 amino acids. With V trimmed by 7 bases and J by 4 bases, 7 bases remained unmatched. The CDR3 nucleotides read TGCGCCAGCACCCGACAGGGGGACGGCTATGGCTACACCTTC. Amino acid sequence: CASTRQGDGYGYTF.